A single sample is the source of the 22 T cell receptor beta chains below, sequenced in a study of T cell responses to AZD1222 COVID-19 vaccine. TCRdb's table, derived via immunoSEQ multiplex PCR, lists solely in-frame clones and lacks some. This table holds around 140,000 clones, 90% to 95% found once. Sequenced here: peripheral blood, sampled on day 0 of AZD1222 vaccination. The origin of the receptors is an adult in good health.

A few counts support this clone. The CDR3 DNA follows: TGTGCCAGCAGTGACGCTAGCGGGAGCGCAGATACGCAGTATTTT. Protein product: CASSDASGSADTQYF. The chain combines TRBV6-4 with TRBJ2-3; 10 bases line up with TRBD2. Germline V lookup: CDR1 MRHNA, CDR2 SNTAGT. V shed 2 bases, J shed 4 bases, and the junction held 3 bases outside the gene matches. There are 15 residues in the CDR3.

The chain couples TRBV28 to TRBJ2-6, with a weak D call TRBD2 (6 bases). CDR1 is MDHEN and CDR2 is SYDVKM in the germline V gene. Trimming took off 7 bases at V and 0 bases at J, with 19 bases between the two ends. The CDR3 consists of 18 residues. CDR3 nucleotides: TGTGCCAGCACGTTACCCACTTTGGGGGGCTCTGGGGCCAACGTCCTGACTTTC. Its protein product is CASTLPTLGGSGANVLTF.

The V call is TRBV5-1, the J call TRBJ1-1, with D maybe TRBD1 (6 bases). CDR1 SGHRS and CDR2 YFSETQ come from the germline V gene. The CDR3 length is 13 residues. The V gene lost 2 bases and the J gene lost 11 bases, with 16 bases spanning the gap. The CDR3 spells CASSFGGAVTAFF. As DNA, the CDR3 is TGCGCCAGCAGCTTTGGGGGCGCAGTGACCGCTTTCTTT.

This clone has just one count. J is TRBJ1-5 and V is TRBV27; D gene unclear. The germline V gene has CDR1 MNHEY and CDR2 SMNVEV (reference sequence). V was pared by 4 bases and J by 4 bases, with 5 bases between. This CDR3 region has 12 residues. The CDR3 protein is CASSSVNQPQHF. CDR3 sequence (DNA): TGTGCCAGCAGTTCAGTGAATCAGCCCCAGCATTTT.

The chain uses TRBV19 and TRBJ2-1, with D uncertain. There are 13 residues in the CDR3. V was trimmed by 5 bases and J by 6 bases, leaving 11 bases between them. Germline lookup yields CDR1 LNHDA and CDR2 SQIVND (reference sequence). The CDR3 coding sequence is TGTGCCAGTAGTGATAGAGCAGTCAATGAGCAGTTCTTC. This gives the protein CASSDRAVNEQFF.

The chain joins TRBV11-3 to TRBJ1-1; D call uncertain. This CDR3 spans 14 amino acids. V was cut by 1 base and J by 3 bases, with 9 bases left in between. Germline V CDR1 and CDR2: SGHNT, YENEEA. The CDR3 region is CASSLVPGYTEAFF. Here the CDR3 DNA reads TGTGCCAGCAGCTTAGTTCCCGGGTACACTGAAGCTTTCTTT.

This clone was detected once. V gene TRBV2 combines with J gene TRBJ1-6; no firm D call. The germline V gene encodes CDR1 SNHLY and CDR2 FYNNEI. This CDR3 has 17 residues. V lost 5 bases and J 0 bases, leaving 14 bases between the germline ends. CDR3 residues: CASSTGPLSSYNSPLHF. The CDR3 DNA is TGTGCCAGCAGTACCGGGCCGCTTAGCTCCTATAATTCACCCCTCCACTTT.

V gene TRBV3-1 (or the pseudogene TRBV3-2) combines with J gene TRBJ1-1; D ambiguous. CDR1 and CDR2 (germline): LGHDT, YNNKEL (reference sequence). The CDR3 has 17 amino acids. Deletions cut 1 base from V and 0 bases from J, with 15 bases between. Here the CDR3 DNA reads TGTGCCAGCAGCCAAGGCCCGTTAAGACGGGTGAACACTGAAGCTTTCTTT. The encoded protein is CASSQGPLRRVNTEAFF.

The CDR3 sequence: CASSVDPDILSYEQYF. The CDR3 DNA reads TGTGCCAGCAGCGTAGACCCGGACATCTTAAGCTACGAGCAGTACTTC. J is TRBJ2-7 and V is TRBV9, with D possibly matching TRBD1 (5 bases). Deletions cut 0 bases from V and 3 bases from J, with 16 bases between. The CDR3 spans 16 residues. CDR1 and CDR2 from the germline V gene are SGDLS and YYNGEE.

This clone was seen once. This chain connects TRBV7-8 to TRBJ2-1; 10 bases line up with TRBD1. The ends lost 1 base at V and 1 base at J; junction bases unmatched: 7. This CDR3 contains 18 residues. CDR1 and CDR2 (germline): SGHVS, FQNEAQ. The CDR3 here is CASSLGVWDRGSYNEQFF. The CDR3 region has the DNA TGTGCCAGCAGCTTAGGGGTTTGGGACAGGGGTTCCTACAATGAGCAGTTCTTC.

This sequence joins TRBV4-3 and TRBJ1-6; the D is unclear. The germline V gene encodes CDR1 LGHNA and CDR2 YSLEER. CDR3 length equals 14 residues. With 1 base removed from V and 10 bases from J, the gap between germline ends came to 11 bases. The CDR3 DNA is TGCGCCAGCAGCCAAGTACGGCATCGGTCACCCCTCCACTTT. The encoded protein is CASSQVRHRSPLHF.

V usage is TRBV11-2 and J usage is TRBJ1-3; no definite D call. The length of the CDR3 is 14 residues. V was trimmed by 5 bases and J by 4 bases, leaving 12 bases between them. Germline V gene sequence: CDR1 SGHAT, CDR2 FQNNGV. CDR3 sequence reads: CASSDVVAGNTIYF. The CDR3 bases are TGTGCCAGCAGCGACGTAGTGGCGGGAAACACCATATATTTT.

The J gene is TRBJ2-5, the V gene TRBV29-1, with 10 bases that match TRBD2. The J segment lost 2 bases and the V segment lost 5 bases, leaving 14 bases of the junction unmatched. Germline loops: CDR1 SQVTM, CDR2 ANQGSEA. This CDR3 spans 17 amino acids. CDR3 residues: CSVPKSGGLAYQETQYF. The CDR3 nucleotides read TGCAGCGTTCCGAAATCAGGGGGACTAGCGTATCAAGAGACCCAGTACTTC.

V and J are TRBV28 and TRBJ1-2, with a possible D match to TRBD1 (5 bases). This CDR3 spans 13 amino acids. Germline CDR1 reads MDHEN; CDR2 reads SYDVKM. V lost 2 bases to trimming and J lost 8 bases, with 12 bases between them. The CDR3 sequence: CASSLDSPYGYTF. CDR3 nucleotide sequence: TGTGCCAGCAGTTTAGACAGCCCCTACGGCTACACCTTC.

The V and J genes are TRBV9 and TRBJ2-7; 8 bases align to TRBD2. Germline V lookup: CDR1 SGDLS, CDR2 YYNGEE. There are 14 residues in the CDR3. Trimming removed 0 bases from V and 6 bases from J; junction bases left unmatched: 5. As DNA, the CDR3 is TGTGCCAGCAGCGTAGCGGGAGGGCCGTTCGAGCAGTACTTC. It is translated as CASSVAGGPFEQYF.

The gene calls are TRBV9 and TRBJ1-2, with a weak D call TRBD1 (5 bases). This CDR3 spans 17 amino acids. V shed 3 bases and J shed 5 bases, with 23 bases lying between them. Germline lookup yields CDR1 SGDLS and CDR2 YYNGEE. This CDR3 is CASSGSVLGPGRYGYTF. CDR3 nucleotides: TGTGCCAGCAGCGGTAGTGTCCTGGGACCCGGGAGGTATGGCTACACCTTC.

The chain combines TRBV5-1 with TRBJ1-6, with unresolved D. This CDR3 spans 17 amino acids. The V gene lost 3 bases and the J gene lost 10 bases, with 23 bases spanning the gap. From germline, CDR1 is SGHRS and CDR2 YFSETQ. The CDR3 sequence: CASSSVLASLGSSPLHF. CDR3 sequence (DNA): TGCGCCAGCAGCTCGGTACTGGCATCTCTGGGGTCCTCACCCCTCCACTTT.

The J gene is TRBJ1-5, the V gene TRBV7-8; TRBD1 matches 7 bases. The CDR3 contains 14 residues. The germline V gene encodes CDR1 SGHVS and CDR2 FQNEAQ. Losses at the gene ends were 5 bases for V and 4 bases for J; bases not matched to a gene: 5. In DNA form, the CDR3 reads TGTGCCAGCAGCGCGGGACAGATTAATCAGCCCCAGCATTTT. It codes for CASSAGQINQPQHF.

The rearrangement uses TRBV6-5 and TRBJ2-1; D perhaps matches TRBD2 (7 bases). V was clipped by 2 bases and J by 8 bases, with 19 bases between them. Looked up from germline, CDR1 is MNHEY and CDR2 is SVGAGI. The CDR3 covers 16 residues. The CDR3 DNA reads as TGTGCCAGCAGTTACAGGGGGGGGGCCAGAGAAGATGAGCAGTTCTTC. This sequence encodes CASSYRGGAREDEQFF.

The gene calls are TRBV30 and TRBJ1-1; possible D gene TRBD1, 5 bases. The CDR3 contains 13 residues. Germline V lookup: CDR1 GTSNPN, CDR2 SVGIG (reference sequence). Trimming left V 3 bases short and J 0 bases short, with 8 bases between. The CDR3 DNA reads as TGTGCCTGGAGCGGACAAATGAACACTGAAGCTTTCTTT. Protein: CAWSGQMNTEAFF.

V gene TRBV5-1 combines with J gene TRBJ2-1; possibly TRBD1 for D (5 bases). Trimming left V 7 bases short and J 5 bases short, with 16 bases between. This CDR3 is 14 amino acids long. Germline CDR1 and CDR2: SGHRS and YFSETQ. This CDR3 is CASHSPQGNNEQFF. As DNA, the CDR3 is TGCGCCAGCCACTCTCCCCAGGGTAACAATGAGCAGTTCTTC. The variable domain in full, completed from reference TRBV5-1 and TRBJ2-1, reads KAGVTQTPRYLIKTRGQQVTLSCSPISGHRSVSWYQQTPGQGLQFLFEYFSETQRNKGNFPGRFSGRQFSNSRSEMNVSTLELGDSALYLCASHSPQGNNEQFFGPGTRLTVL.

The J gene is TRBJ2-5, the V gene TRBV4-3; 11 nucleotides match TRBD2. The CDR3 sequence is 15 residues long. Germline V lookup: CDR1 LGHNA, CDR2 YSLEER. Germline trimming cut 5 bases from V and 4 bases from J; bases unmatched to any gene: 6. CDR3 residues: CASSTLAGAGETQYF. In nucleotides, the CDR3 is TGCGCCAGCAGCACACTAGCGGGAGCGGGAGAGACCCAGTACTTC.